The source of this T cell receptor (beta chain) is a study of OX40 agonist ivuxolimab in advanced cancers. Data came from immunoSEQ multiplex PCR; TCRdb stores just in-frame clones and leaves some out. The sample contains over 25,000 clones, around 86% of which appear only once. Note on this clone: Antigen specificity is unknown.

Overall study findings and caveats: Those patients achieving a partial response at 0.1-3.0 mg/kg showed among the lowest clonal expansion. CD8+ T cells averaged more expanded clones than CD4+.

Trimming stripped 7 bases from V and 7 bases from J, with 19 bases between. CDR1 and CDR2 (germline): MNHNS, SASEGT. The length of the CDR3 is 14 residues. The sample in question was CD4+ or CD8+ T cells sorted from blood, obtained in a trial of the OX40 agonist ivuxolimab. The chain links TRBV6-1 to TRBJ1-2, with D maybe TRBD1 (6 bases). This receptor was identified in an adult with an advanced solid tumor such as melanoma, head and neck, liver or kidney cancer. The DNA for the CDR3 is TGTGCCAGCAACCAAGGGGGGGAGTCTTCTGGCTACACCTTC. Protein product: CASNQGGESSGYTF.